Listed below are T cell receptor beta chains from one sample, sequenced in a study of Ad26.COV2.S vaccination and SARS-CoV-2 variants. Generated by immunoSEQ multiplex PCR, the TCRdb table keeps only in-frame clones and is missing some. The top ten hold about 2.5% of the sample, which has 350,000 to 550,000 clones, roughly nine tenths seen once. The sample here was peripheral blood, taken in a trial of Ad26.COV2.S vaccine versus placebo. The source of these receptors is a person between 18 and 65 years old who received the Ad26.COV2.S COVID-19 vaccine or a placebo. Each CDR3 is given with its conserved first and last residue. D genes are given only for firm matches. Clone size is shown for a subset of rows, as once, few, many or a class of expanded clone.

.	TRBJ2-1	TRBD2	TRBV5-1	CASSLGLAGYNEQFF	TGCGCCAGCAGCTTAGGACTAGCGGGGTACAATGAGCAGTTCTTC
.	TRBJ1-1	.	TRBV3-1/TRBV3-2	CASSLYDTEAFF	TGTGCCAGCAGCCTATATGACACTGAAGCTTTCTTT
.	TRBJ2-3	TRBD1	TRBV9	CASSVAGTGVSSSTDTQYF	TGTGCCAGCAGCGTAGCCGGGACAGGGGTTTCCTCAAGCACAGATACGCAGTATTTT
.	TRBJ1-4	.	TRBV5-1	CASSSGITNEKLFF	TGCGCCAGCAGCTCAGGGATCACTAATGAAAAACTGTTTTTT
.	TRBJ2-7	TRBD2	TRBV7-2	CASSLESYVTPGGYEQYF	TGTGCCAGCAGCTTAGAATCATACGTAACTCCGGGAGGGTACGAGCAGTACTTC
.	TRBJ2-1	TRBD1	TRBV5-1	CASSGDLGQGLNEQFF	TGCGCCAGCAGCGGGGATCTGGGACAGGGGTTAAATGAGCAGTTCTTC
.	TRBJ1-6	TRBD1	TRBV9	CASSPRDRAYSPLHF	TGTGCCAGCAGCCCCAGGGACAGGGCCTATTCACCCCTCCACTTT
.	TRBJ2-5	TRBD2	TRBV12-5	CASGLVPTSAQETQYF	TGTGCTAGTGGTTTGGTACCGACTAGCGCTCAAGAGACCCAGTACTTC
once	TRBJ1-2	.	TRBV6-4	CASRVPENYGYTF	TGTGCCAGCAGAGTACCAGAAAACTATGGCTACACCTTC
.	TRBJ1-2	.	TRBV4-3	CASSHRQASANYGYTF	TGCGCCAGCAGCCACCGACAGGCCTCCGCTAACTATGGCTACACCTTC
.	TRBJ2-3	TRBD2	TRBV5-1	CASSLIAGGLTDTQYF	TGCGCCAGCAGCTTGATAGCGGGAGGCCTCACAGATACGCAGTATTTT
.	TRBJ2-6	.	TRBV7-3	CASSLQGPGANVLTF	TGTGCCAGCAGCTTACAGGGCCCGGGGGCCAACGTCCTGACTTTC
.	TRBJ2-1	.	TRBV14	CASSQGRASSYNEQFF	TGTGCCAGCAGCCAAGGACGGGCTAGCTCCTACAATGAGCAGTTCTTC
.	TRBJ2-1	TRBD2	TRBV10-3	CAINDGLVYHEQFF	TGTGCCATCAACGATGGACTAGTGTACCATGAGCAGTTCTTC
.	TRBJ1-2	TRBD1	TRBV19	CASSIPGTGGWYGYTF	TGTGCCAGTAGTATCCCCGGGACAGGGGGATGGTATGGCTACACCTTC
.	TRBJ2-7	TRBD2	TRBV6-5	CASSLSGGTYEQYF	TGTGCCAGCAGTCTTAGCGGGGGTACCTACGAGCAGTACTTC
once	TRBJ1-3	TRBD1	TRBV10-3	CAIRQGSSGNTIYF	TGTGCCATCAGACAGGGGAGCTCTGGAAACACCATATATTTT
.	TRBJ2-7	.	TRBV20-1	CSASGVSSYEQYF	TGCAGTGCTAGTGGGGTTAGCTCCTACGAGCAGTACTTC
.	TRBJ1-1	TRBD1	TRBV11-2	CASNKREGAVEAFF	TGTGCCAGCAATAAACGTGAGGGGGCGGTTGAAGCTTTCTTT
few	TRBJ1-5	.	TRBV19	CASDRDRYGQPQHF	TGTGCCAGTGATAGAGACAGGTACGGTCAGCCCCAGCATTTT
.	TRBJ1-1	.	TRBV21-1	CASSENTEAFF	TGTGCCAGCAGTGAGAACACTGAAGCTTTCTTT
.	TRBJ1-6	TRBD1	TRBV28	CASYRGSYNSPLHF	TGTGCCAGCTACAGGGGCTCCTATAATTCACCCCTCCACTTT